These 32 T cell receptor beta chains originate from one sample sequenced in a study of T cells in Graves' hyperthyroidism and ophthalmopathy. RNA transcripts gave rise to amplified TCR beta CDR3 regions. The TCR CDR3 first-round RT-PCR relied on the HTBI primer set. TCRdb itself ran the multiplex PCR reads through MiXCR, one entry per CDR3 protein. The sample lists 160,000 or so distinct CDR3 sequences; over 8% were seen once. Sequenced sample: blood. The source of these receptors is a woman under 30 with Graves' hyperthyroidism that later progressed to Graves' ophthalmopathy.

This clonotype was seen ten or more times. In DNA form, the CDR3 reads TGTGCCAGCAGTTACTCTTACAAATGGCCCACTGAAGCTTTCTTT. This translates into CASSYSYKWPTEAFF. The chain has TRBV6-2 or TRBV6-3 and TRBJ1-1; D is unclear. The CDR3 contains 15 residues. Trimming removed 0 bases at V and 4 bases at J, with 12 bases between. Per germline, CDR1 MNHEY and CDR2 SVGEGT.

There are many counts of this clonotype. The chain uses TRBV3-1 and TRBJ2-7; 8 bases agree with TRBD2. This CDR3 is 13 amino acids long. The V segment lost 3 bases and the J segment 3 bases; nucleotides outside the gene matches: 1. The germline V gene encodes CDR1 LGHDT and CDR2 YNNKEL (reference sequence). The CDR3 nucleotides are TGTGCCAGCAGCCACCTAGCGGGCTACGAGCAGTACTTC. It codes for CASSHLAGYEQYF.

This clonotype showed up many times. The rearrangement joins TRBV2 to TRBJ2-7; TRBD2 matches at 11 bases. Trimming removed 4 bases from V and 4 bases from J; junction bases left unmatched: 3. This CDR3 is 14 amino acids long. Germline-derived CDR1 and CDR2 are SNHLY and FYNNEI. The CDR3 protein is CASSGVAGGYEQYF. As DNA, the CDR3 is TGTGCCAGCAGTGGGGTAGCGGGAGGGTACGAGCAGTACTTC.

This clonotype was observed at least ten times. This chain connects TRBV28 to TRBJ1-2; no clear D gene. Germline CDR1 MDHEN, CDR2 SYDVKM. This CDR3 is built from 13 residues. Between the trimmed V and J ends, which lost 6 bases and 7 bases, there was a span of 15 bases. CDR3 in DNA: TGTGCCAGCAGCATTCCGACTGGAGGTGGCTACACCTTC. This codes for CASSIPTGGGYTF.

This clonotype has ten or more counts. A read error may account for a junction end that differs from germline. The gene calls are TRBV2 and TRBJ2-7, with 8 nucleotides matching TRBD1. CDR1 is SNHLY and CDR2 is FYNNEI in the germline V gene. The CDR3 extends over 15 amino acids. Written as DNA, the CDR3 is TGTGTCAGCAGTGGCTCCGGGACAGGCTCCTACGAGCAGTACTTC. It codes for CVSSGSGTGSYEQYF.

This chain joins TRBV28 and TRBJ1-2; maybe TRBD1 (6 bases). Trimming stripped 6 bases from V and 4 bases from J, with 21 bases between. Germline CDR1 MDHEN, CDR2 SYDVKM. CDR3 length: 16 amino acids. In DNA form, the CDR3 reads TGTGCCAGCAGCCGGACCGGGACACCCTTTGGCTATGGCTACACCTTC. This gives the protein CASSRTGTPFGYGYTF.

This clonotype was recorded a few times. This chain uses TRBV9 with TRBJ2-1; 11 positions agree with TRBD2. Germline V gene data show CDR1 as SGDLS and CDR2 as YYNGEE. CDR3 length: 15 amino acids. The junction had 7 bases not matched to a gene; V was cut back by 4 bases and J by 7 bases. CDR3 bases: TGTGCCAGCAGCCTCAGGACTAGCGGGCTAAATGAGCAGTTCTTC. Amino acids: CASSLRTSGLNEQFF.

The genes are TRBV7-3 and TRBJ1-2; the D gene is possibly TRBD1 (6 bases). CDR3 length: 13 residues. CDR1 and CDR2 from the germline V gene are SGHTA and FQGTGA. V dropped 4 bases and J dropped 5 bases, with 11 bases sitting between them. Here the CDR3 DNA reads TGTGCCAGCAGCTCCAATGGACAGTATGGCTACACCTTC. It encodes CASSSNGQYGYTF.

The chain has TRBV19 and TRBJ1-6; unclear D gene. This CDR3 region has 12 residues. Germline V gene lookup returns CDR1 LNHDA and CDR2 SQIVND (reference sequence). Trimming shortened V by 6 bases and J by 6 bases, and 6 bases separated the two germline ends. CDR3 in amino acids: CASRSINSPLHF. The CDR3 DNA is TGTGCCAGTAGAAGTATTAATTCACCCCTCCACTTT.

V is TRBV3-1 and J is TRBJ2-7; 15 bases match TRBD2. The CDR3 is made up of 19 amino acids. Germline-derived CDR1 and CDR2 are LGHDT and YNNKEL (reference sequence). The J segment lost 0 bases and the V segment lost 8 bases, leaving 14 bases of the junction unmatched. The CDR3 protein is CASAGPGLAGGGSSYEQYF. DNA for the CDR3: TGTGCCAGCGCGGGACCGGGACTAGCGGGAGGTGGAAGCTCCTACGAGCAGTACTTC.

This clonotype was counted a few times. The V and J genes are TRBV28 and TRBJ1-4; 8 nucleotides line up with TRBD1. The J segment lost 5 bases and the V segment lost 5 bases, leaving 10 bases of the junction unmatched. There are 16 residues in the CDR3. Germline CDR1 reads MDHEN; CDR2 reads SYDVKM. CDR3 loop: CASSPVSGGANEKLFF. The CDR3 DNA reads as TGTGCCAGCAGTCCCGTCTCAGGGGGCGCGAATGAAAAACTGTTTTTT.

This clonotype was recorded at least ten times. J is TRBJ1-1 and V is TRBV5-1; 7 bases align to TRBD1. V lost 4 bases to trimming and J lost 0 bases; unmatched junction nucleotides: 12. The CDR3 consists of 17 residues. Germline V gene lookup returns CDR1 SGHRS and CDR2 YFSETQ. CDR3: CASSPGTASTLNTEAFF. The DNA for the CDR3 is TGCGCCAGCAGCCCGGGGACAGCCTCTACCTTGAACACTGAAGCTTTCTTT. Using reference TRBV5-1 and TRBJ1-1 for the parts outside the CDR3, the full variable domain is KAGVTQTPRYLIKTRGQQVTLSCSPISGHRSVSWYQQTPGQGLQFLFEYFSETQRNKGNFPGRFSGRQFSNSRSEMNVSTLELGDSALYLCASSPGTASTLNTEAFFGQGTRLTVV.

There are many counts of this clonotype. The rearrangement links TRBV28 to TRBJ1-5, with D possibly being TRBD1 (6 bases). Germline assignment: CDR1 MDHEN and CDR2 SYDVKM. Trimming took off 6 bases at V and 5 bases at J, with 20 bases between the two ends. The CDR3 runs 16 residues. CDR3 amino acids: CASSPYWGLGYQPQHF. The DNA of the CDR3 is TGTGCCAGCAGCCCCTATTGGGGGCTGGGTTATCAGCCCCAGCATTTT.

This clonotype was counted at least ten times. The chain is built from TRBV12-5 and TRBJ2-1, with 12 bases identical to TRBD2. CDR1 and CDR2 (germline): LGHNT, FRNRAP. The J segment lost 9 bases and the V segment lost 0 bases, leaving 6 bases of the junction unmatched. The CDR3 runs 16 residues. CDR3 nucleotides: TGTGCTAGTGGTTTGGTACTAGCGGGAGGTATCTCTGAGCAGTTCTTC. It yields the protein CASGLVLAGGISEQFF.

This clonotype appeared many times. This CDR3 is CASTKGQGNQPQHF. Written as DNA, the CDR3 is TGTGCCAGCACAAAAGGACAGGGCAATCAGCCCCAGCATTTT. The J gene is TRBJ1-5, the V gene TRBV12-3 or TRBV12-4; 7 nucleotides align to TRBD1. J gave up 2 bases and V 7 bases, and 5 bases lay outside the gene matches. The CDR3 loop spans 14 amino acids.

The chain has TRBV11-2 and TRBJ1-1; 11 bases agree with TRBD1. CDR3 length: 15 residues. The germline V gene has CDR1 SGHAT and CDR2 FQNNGV. Trimming cost V 1 base and J 6 bases; bases outside gene matches: 4. CDR3 DNA: TGTGCCAGCAGCTTAGGGACAGGGGGCATCGCTGAAGCTTTCTTT. Its translation: CASSLGTGGIAEAFF.

The chain has TRBV7-8 and TRBJ2-7; 14 bases fit TRBD2. V trimming: 2 bases; J trimming: 6 bases; junction bases outside the gene matches: 3. The CDR3 runs to 15 residues. Germline loops: CDR1 SGHVS, CDR2 FQNEAQ. The CDR3 DNA sequence: TGTGCCAGCAGCTTAACTGGGACTAGCGGGAGCGAGCAGTACTTC. It is translated as CASSLTGTSGSEQYF.

There are many counts of this clonotype. The genes are TRBV3-1 and TRBJ2-1, with D maybe TRBD2 (5 bases). Trimming left V 0 bases short and J 2 bases short, with 8 bases between. The germline V gene encodes CDR1 LGHDT and CDR2 YNNKEL (reference sequence). The CDR3 extends over 15 amino acids. CDR3 sequence reads: CASSQDSGTYNEQFF. The CDR3 nucleotides are TGTGCCAGCAGCCAAGATTCCGGGACCTACAATGAGCAGTTCTTC.

Many counts were recorded for this clonotype. The V and J genes are TRBV27 and TRBJ2-5; D may correspond to TRBD1 or TRBD2 (5 bases each). The germline gives CDR1 MNHEY, CDR2 SMNVEV (reference sequence). CDR3 length equals 16 residues. Trimming cost V 4 bases and J 0 bases, with 15 bases left between them. The CDR3 loop is CASSSRDAGYQETQYF. CDR3 DNA: TGTGCCAGCAGTTCCCGGGACGCTGGGTACCAAGAGACCCAGTACTTC.

This clonotype was detected ten times or more. The chain recombines TRBV25-1 with TRBJ1-2, with a weak D call TRBD1 (5 bases). V gave up 7 bases and J gave up 4 bases, with 25 bases separating them. This CDR3 spans 17 amino acids. Germline CDR1 MGHDK, CDR2 SYGVNS. CDR3 protein: CASTPAGTYRDFYGYTF. The DNA for the CDR3 is TGTGCCAGCACCCCAGCGGGAACTTATAGGGACTTCTATGGCTACACCTTC.

Ten or more counts support this clonotype. The V and J genes are TRBV14 and TRBJ2-3, with D possibly TRBD2 on 6 matching bases. Germline V gene lookup returns CDR1 SGHDN and CDR2 FVKESK. The CDR3 is 16 residues long. The ends were cut back, 2 bases at V and 0 bases at J, with 12 bases in the middle. This CDR3 is CASSQTGGWSTDTQYF. CDR3 DNA sequence: TGTGCCAGCAGCCAAACCGGGGGATGGAGCACAGATACGCAGTATTTT.

J is TRBJ2-2 and V is TRBV4-1; D gene unclear. The CDR3 has 15 amino acids. Germline lookup yields CDR1 MGHRA and CDR2 YSYEKL. Trimming shortened V by 2 bases and J by 1 base, and 8 bases separated the two germline ends. CDR3 DNA: TGCGCCAGCAGCCAATTAGGCGGGAACACCGGGGAGCTGTTTTTT. It translates to CASSQLGGNTGELFF.

Many counts were recorded for this clonotype. V gene TRBV7-6 combines with J gene TRBJ1-1; no firm D call. Germline-derived CDR1 and CDR2 are SGHVS and FNYEAQ. This CDR3 contains 13 residues. V shed 4 bases and J shed 6 bases, with 12 bases lying between them. As DNA, the CDR3 is TGTGCCAGCAGCTCCGGATCATGGGCTGAAGCTTTCTTT. Translation: CASSSGSWAEAFF. The entire variable domain, with the rest obtained from reference TRBV7-6 and TRBJ1-1, is as follows: GAGVSQSPRYKVTKRGQDVALRCDPISGHVSLYWYRQALGQGPEFLTYFNYEAQQDKSGLPNDRFSAERPEGSISTLTIQRTEQRDSAMYRCASSSGSWAEAFFGQGTRLTVV.

This clonotype has a count of ten or more. The CDR3 DNA reads as TGTGCCAGCAGCCCTCGACAAGGCGAAGAGCCCCAGCATTTT. Its translation: CASSPRQGEEPQHF. The chain joins TRBV7-2 to TRBJ1-5, with unresolved D. This CDR3 region has 14 residues. The V end lost 5 bases, the J end lost 8 bases, and 16 bases lay between the germline ends. CDR1 SGHTA and CDR2 FQGNSA come from the germline V gene.

In this sample, this clonotype turned up many times. The chain couples TRBV20-1 to TRBJ1-1, with D perhaps TRBD1 (6 bases). V was pared by 5 bases and J by 5 bases, with 15 bases between. The CDR3 totals 13 residues. The germline V gene encodes CDR1 DFQATT and CDR2 SNEGSKA (reference sequence). DNA of the CDR3: TGCAGTGCTTCCCAGGGGTCAGAGACTGAAGCTTTCTTT. It translates to CSASQGSETEAFF.

This chain links TRBV4-2 with TRBJ2-6, with D perhaps assigned TRBD1 or TRBD2 (5 bases each). CDR1 and CDR2 (germline): LGHNA, YNFKEQ. This CDR3 spans 18 amino acids. V was clipped by 3 bases and J by 0 bases, with 15 bases between them. DNA of the CDR3: TGTGCCAGCAGCCACTCCTCGGACACTAGCTCTGGGGCCAACGTCCTGACTTTC. It is translated as CASSHSSDTSSGANVLTF.

J is TRBJ2-5 and V is TRBV10-2; 12 bases are shared with TRBD2. CDR1 WSHSY and CDR2 SAAADI come from the germline V gene. The CDR3 contains 15 residues. J lost 2 bases, V lost 4 bases, and 2 bases had no gene match. CDR3 in amino acids: CASSALAGGQETQYF. The CDR3 DNA follows: TGCGCCAGCAGTGCGCTAGCGGGAGGGCAAGAGACCCAGTACTTC.

This clonotype has ten or more counts. V and J are TRBV14 and TRBJ1-6; D not resolved. This CDR3 has 14 residues. The V end lost 1 base, the J end lost 9 bases, and 10 bases lay between the germline ends. Germline V lookup: CDR1 SGHDN, CDR2 FVKESK. The chain's CDR3 is CASSQVRVRSPLHF. CDR3 sequence (DNA): TGTGCCAGCAGCCAAGTGAGGGTACGTTCACCCCTCCACTTT. Looking up the rest from reference TRBV14 and TRBJ1-6 gives the full variable domain: EAGVTQFPSHSVIEKGQTVTLRCDPISGHDNLYWYRRVMGKEIKFLLHFVKESKQDESGMPNNRFLAERTGGTYSTLKVQPAELEDSGVYFCASSQVRVRSPLHFGNGTRLTVT.

The chain has TRBV18 and TRBJ2-1; 9 bases line up with TRBD1. Germline V gene sequence: CDR1 KGHSH, CDR2 LQKENI. After removal of 6 bases from V and 3 bases from J, the junction contained 12 bases not matched to a gene. The CDR3 length is 17 residues. Written as DNA, the CDR3 is TGTGCCAGCTCCCTGGGACAGGGCGGTCTCCTCTACAATGAGCAGTTCTTC. This gives the protein CASSLGQGGLLYNEQFF.

This clonotype was picked up many times. The rearrangement links TRBV28 to TRBJ2-3, with D perhaps assigned TRBD1 or TRBD2 (7 bases each). The germline gives CDR1 MDHEN, CDR2 SYDVKM. The CDR3 contains 14 residues. The V end was cut by 7 bases, the J end by 7 bases, with 18 bases between. The CDR3 loop is CASTSARGGNTQYF. Here the CDR3 DNA reads TGTGCCAGCACCTCCGCCAGGGGGGGAAATACGCAGTATTTT.

In its sample, this clonotype was seen many times. This chain links TRBV6-1 with TRBJ1-2; TRBD1 is a possible D gene (5 bases). Trimming left V 10 bases short and J 2 bases short, with 11 bases between. The germline CDR1 and CDR2 sequences are MNHNS and SASEGT. The CDR3 loop spans 12 amino acids. CDR3 amino acids: CANRDRNYGYTF. CDR3 in DNA: TGTGCCAACCGAGACAGAAACTATGGCTACACCTTC.

V gene TRBV11-3 combines with J gene TRBJ1-1, with 7 bases matching TRBD1. The CDR3 extends over 16 amino acids. CDR1 is SGHNT and CDR2 is YENEEA in the germline V gene. After removal of 1 base from V and 1 base from J, the junction contained 6 bases not matched to a gene. CDR3 sequence (DNA): TGTGCCAGCAGCTTAGGTACCGGGACAGAGAACACTGAAGCTTTCTTT. Protein sequence: CASSLGTGTENTEAFF. The variable domain in full, with the rest retrieved from reference TRBV11-3 and TRBJ1-1, is EAGVVQSPRYKIIEKKQPVAFWCNPISGHNTLYWYLQNLGQGPELLIRYENEEAVDDSQLPKDRFSAERLKGVDSTLKIQPAELGDSAVYLCASSLGTGTENTEAFFGQGTRLTVV.